Presented here are 4 T cell receptor beta chains from one specimen sequenced in a study of shared clonotypes between healthy human individuals. TCRdb's copy holds only in-frame clones and misses some; the assay was immunoSEQ multiplex PCR. The profile covers roughly 660,000 clones, with less than 95% appearing a single time and roughly 36% taken by the ten largest. The material sequenced was memory CD8+ T cells from PBMCs. Sample subset: CD45RO+ cells pooled with CCR7-negative TemRA cells. The receptors here all came from a man aged 18 to 29 in good health. Some clones in this sample may be carry-over from other donors' samples.

The chain links TRBV5-1 to TRBJ2-2, with D tentatively TRBD2 (6 bases). The CDR3 contains 13 residues. Germline loops: CDR1 SGHRS, CDR2 YFSETQ. Trimming left V 3 bases short and J 5 bases short, with 8 bases between. CDR3 DNA: TGCGCCAGCAGCTGGGCGGGGACCGGGGAGCTGTTTTTT. This sequence encodes CASSWAGTGELFF.

The CDR3 sequence is CASSRDGFYEQYF. CDR3 in DNA: TGTGCCAGTTCAAGGGACGGCTTCTACGAGCAGTACTTC. The chain is built from TRBV6-6 and TRBJ2-7; D possibly matches TRBD1 or TRBD2 (5 bases each). This CDR3 has 13 residues. CDR1 and CDR2 from the germline V gene are MNHNY and SVGAGI (reference sequence). The V end was cut by 9 bases, the J end by 3 bases, with 15 bases between.

The chain carries TRBV21-1 and TRBJ1-3. TRBV21-1 is given as a pseudogene. The CDR3 has 18 residues. In nucleotides, the CDR3 is TGTGCCAGCAGCAAAGAGGTCGAGCGGCAGGGCCCTGGAAACACCATATATTTT. Residues: CASSKEVERQGPGNTIYF.

V usage is TRBV9 and J usage is TRBJ2-3, with 7 bases that match TRBD1. V lost 4 bases, J lost 1 base, and 6 bases stayed unmatched. This CDR3 is built from 15 residues. The germline V gene has CDR1 SGDLS and CDR2 YYNGEE. This chain's CDR3 is CASSQGDRGTDTQYF. In DNA form, the CDR3 reads TGTGCCAGCAGCCAGGGGGATAGGGGCACAGATACGCAGTATTTT.